The clone carrying this T cell receptor (beta chain) was observed once. In the original workflow: The assay estimated nucleated cells by amplifying reference gene primers. The assay was immunoSEQ multiplex PCR, and TCRdb's table has in-frame clones only and misses some. That table supplies the V and J calls and clone size; D and trimming were determined from the DNA. The sample holds 85,000 to 110,000 clones, about 90% seen once. The CDR3 runs 17 residues. Trimming at V came to 2 bases and at J to 2 bases, leaving 4 bases not matched to a gene. Per germline, CDR1 KGHDR and CDR2 SFDVKD. The data were taken from a study of blood T cell repertoires in COVID-19. Whole-study context: The United States, Italy and Spain supplied acute and convalescent COVID-19 samples. T cells, B-cell-depleted T cells, or PBMCs supplied cDNA or gDNA.

The specimen sequenced was peripheral blood. The receptor comes from a woman in her fifties or sixties with acute or convalescent COVID-19. This chain connects TRBV24-1 to TRBJ2-1; 11 bases map to TRBD2. Here the CDR3 reads CATSDSPGLAAYNEQFF. The CDR3 region has the DNA TGTGCCACCAGTGATTCACCGGGACTAGCGGCCTACAATGAGCAGTTCTTC.